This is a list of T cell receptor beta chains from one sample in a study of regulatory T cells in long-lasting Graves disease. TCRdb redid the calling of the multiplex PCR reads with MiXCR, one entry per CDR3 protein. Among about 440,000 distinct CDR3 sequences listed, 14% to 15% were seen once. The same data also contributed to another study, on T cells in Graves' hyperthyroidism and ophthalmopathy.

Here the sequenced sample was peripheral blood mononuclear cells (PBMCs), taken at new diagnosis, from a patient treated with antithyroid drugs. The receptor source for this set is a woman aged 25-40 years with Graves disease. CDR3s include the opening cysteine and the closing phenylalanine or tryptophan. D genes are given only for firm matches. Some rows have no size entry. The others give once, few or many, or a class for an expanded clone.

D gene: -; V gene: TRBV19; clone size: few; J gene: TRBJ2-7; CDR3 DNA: TGTGCCAGTAGCCCGACGGATACCTACGAGCAGTACTTC; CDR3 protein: CASSPTDTYEQYF
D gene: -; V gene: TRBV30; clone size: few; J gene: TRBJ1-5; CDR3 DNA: TGTGCCTGCAGGGGAAGTAGCAATCAGCCCCAGCATTTT; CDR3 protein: CACRGSSNQPQHF
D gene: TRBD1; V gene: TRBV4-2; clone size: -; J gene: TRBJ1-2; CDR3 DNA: TGTGCCAGCAGCCAGGCGACAGGGAGTAGCTATGGCTACACCTTC; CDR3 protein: CASSQATGSSYGYTF
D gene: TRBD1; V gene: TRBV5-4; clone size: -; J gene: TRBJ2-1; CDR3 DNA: TGTGCCAGCAGCCAACAGGGGGCCGGTTACAATGAGCAGTTCTTC; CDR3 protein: CASSQQGAGYNEQFF
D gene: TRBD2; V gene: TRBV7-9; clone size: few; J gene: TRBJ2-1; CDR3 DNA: TGTGCCAGCAGCCCCGGGGACTACTACAATGAGCAGTTCTTC; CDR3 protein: CASSPGDYYNEQFF
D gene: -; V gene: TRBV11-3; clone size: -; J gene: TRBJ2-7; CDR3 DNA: TGTGCCAGCAGCCCTAGTGGATACTACGAGCAGTACTTC; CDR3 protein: CASSPSGYYEQYF
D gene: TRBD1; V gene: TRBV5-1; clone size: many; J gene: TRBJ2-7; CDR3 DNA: TGCGCCAGCAGCCCCACGCGGGGACAGGGGGACTACGAGCAGTACTTC; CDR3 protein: CASSPTRGQGDYEQYF
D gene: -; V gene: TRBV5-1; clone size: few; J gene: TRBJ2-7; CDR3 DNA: TGCGCCAGCAGCTTGATTGGCGGGTTCTACGAGCAGTACTTC; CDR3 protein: CASSLIGGFYEQYF
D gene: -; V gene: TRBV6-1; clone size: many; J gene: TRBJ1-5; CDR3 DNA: TGTGCCATCCTGGGTCGCCCGGGGAGCAATCAGCCCCAGCATTTT; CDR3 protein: CAILGRPGSNQPQHF
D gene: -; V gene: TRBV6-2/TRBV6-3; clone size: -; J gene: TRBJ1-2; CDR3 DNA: TGTGCCAGCAGTGAAGACTGGGCAGTCATTTATAGTGGCTACACCTTC; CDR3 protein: CASSEDWAVIYSGYTF
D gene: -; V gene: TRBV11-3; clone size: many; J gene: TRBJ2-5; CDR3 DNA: TGTGCCAGCAGAAAGACAGCGTACCAAGAGACCCAGTACTTC; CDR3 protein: CASRKTAYQETQYF
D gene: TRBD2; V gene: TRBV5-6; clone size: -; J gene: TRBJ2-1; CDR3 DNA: TGTGCCAGCACCCCTACCACTAGCGGGAGCGCCCGATTTATGAATGAGCAGTTCTTC; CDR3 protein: CASTPTTSGSARFMNEQFF
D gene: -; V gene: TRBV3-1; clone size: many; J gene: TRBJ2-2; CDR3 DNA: TGTGCCAGCAGCCCGTTTAGCATAGCGAACACCGGGGAGCTGTTTTTT; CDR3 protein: CASSPFSIANTGELFF
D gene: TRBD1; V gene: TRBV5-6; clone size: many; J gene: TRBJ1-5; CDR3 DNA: TGTGCCAGCAGCTCGACAGGGGATCAGCCCCAGCATTTT; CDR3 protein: CASSSTGDQPQHF
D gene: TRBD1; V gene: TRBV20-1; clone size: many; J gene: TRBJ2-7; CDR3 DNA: TGCAGTGCTAGAGATCATTGGACAGGGACCTACGAGCAGTACTTC; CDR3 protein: CSARDHWTGTYEQYF
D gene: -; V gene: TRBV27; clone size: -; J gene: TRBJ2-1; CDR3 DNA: TGTGCCAGCAGCCTCGACAGCTACTCCTACAATGAGCAGTTCTTC; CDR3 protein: CASSLDSYSYNEQFF
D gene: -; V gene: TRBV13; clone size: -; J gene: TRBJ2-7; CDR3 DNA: TGTGCCAGCAGCTCACTTCGGGGGGCGGAAGCCTACGAGCAGTACTTC; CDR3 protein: CASSSLRGAEAYEQYF
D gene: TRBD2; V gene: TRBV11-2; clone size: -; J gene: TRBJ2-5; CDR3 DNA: TGTGCCAGCAGCCCAGAGGCGGGAGGGCCCCACGGGCCGGGAGAGACCCAGTACTTC; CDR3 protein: CASSPEAGGPHGPGETQYF
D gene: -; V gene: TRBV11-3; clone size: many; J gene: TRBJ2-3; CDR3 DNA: TGTGCCAGCAGCGCCCGGATTGGCACAGATACGCAGTATTTT; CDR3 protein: CASSARIGTDTQYF
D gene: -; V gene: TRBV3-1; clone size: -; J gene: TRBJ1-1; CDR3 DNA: TGTGCCAGCAGCCAAGATCTAAGTACTGAAGCTTTCTTT; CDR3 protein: CASSQDLSTEAFF
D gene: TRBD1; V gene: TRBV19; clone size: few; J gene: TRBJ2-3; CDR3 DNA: TGTGCCAGTAGTGTTACAGGGGAGAGCACAGATACGCAGTATTTT; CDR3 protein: CASSVTGESTDTQYF
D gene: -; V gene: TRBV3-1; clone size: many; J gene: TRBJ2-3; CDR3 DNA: TGTGCCAGCAGCCTCGAAGGGCGCCTTAAGCAGTATTTT; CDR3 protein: CASSLEGRLKQYF
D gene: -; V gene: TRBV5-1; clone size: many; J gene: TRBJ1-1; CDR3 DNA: TGCGCCAGCATTGGGGGTACAAACACTGAAGCTTTCTTT; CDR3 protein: CASIGGTNTEAFF
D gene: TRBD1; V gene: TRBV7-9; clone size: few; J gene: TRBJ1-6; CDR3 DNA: TGTGCCAGCAGCTTAGCGCTAACGGGACAGACGGATTCACCCCTCCACTTT; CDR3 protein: CASSLALTGQTDSPLHF
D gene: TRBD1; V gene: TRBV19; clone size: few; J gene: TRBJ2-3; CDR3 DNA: TGTGCCAGTAGGCGGCCGGGACAGGGCCGAAATACGCAGTATTTT; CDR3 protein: CASRRPGQGRNTQYF
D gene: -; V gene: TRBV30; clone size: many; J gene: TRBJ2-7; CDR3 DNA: TGTGCCTGGAGTGGGGCTAGCGCCACCTACGAGCAGTACTTC; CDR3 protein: CAWSGASATYEQYF
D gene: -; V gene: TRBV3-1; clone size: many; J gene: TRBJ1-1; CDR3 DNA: TGTGCCAGCAGCCAGAGCGGACGTGGCACTGAAGCTTTCTTT; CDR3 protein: CASSQSGRGTEAFF
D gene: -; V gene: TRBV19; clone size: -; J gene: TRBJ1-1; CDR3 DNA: TGTGCCAGTAGTGGCTCGGGGGGACTCTGGGGCACTGAAGCTTTCTTT; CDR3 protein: CASSGSGGLWGTEAFF
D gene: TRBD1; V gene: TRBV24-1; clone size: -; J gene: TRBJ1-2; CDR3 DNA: TGTGCCACCAGTGAGGGACGGACAGGGTCCGGCTACACCTTC; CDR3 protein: CATSEGRTGSGYTF
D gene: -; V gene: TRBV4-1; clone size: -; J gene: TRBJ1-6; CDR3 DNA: TGCGCCAGCAGCCAAGGGGACCGTAATTCACCCCTCCACTTT; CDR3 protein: CASSQGDRNSPLHF
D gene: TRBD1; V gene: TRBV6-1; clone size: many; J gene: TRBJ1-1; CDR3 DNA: TGTGCCAGCAGTACCCGACAGGGGATGAACACTGAAGCTTTCTTT; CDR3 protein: CASSTRQGMNTEAFF
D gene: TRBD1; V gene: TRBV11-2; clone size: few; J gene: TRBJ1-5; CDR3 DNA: TGTGCCAGCAGCTTAGGAGACCACAGGGGGAATGAGCCCCAGCATTTT; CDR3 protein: CASSLGDHRGNEPQHF
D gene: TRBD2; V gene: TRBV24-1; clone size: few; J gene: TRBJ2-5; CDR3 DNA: TGTGCCACCAGTGGACCGGGACTAGCGGACATCCAAGAGACCCAGTACTTC; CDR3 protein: CATSGPGLADIQETQYF
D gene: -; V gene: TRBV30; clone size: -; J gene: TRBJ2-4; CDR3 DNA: TGTGCCTGCAACCGGGGGAAACACATTCAGTACTTC; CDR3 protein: CACNRGKHIQYF
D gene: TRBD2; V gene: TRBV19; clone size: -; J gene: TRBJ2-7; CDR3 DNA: TGTGCCAGTAGTATGATGAGCGGGAATCAGGTCTACGAGCAGTACTTC; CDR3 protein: CASSMMSGNQVYEQYF
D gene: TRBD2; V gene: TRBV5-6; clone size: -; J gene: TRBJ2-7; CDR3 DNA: TGTGCCAGCAGCTTGGATCCTAGCGGGATCCCCTACGAGCAGTACTTC; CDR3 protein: CASSLDPSGIPYEQYF
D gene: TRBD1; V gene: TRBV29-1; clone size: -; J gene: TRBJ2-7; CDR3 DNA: TGCAGCGTTGTAGGGACAGGTTACGAGCAGTACTTC; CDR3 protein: CSVVGTGYEQYF
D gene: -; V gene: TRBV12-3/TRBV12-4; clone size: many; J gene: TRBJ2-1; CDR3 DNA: TGTGCCAGCAGTTCCGATTATGGGGAATCGGGCTACAATGAGCAGTTCTTC; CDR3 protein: CASSSDYGESGYNEQFF
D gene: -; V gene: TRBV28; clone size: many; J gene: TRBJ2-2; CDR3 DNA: TGTGCCAGCAGCTCCGGACTAAGGGAGACCGGGGAGCTGTTTTTT; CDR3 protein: CASSSGLRETGELFF
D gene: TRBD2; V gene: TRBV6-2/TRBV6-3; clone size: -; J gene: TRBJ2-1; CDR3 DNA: TGTGCCAGCAGTTACGGGCCGGGAGGAGGGGTTGAGCAGTTCTTC; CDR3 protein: CASSYGPGGGVEQFF
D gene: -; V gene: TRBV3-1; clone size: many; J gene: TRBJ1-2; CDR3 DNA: TGTGCCAGCAGCCAGCAAATTGGAGGCTACACCTTC; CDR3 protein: CASSQQIGGYTF
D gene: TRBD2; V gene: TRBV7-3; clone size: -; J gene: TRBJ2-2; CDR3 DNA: TGTGCCAGCAGCAGGGGGACTAGCGGGAGCACCGGGGAGCTGTTTTTT; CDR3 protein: CASSRGTSGSTGELFF